The rows below give T cell receptor beta chains drawn from one sample of a study of blood T cell repertoires in COVID-19. Method: immunoSEQ multiplex PCR; TCRdb's copy keeps in-frame clones and lacks some. Found here are about 250,000 clones, about 86% of them singletons; the top ten hold roughly 10%. The sequenced sample was peripheral blood. Receptors were obtained from a man older than 75 with acute or convalescent COVID-19. Each CDR3 is given with its conserved first and last residue. Fields, in order: V gene, J gene, D gene, clone size, CDR3 protein, CDR3 DNA. A D gene is named only where the DNA matches it firmly. The size entry is marked missing in some rows and otherwise reads once, few, many or a size class.

v_gene: TRBV5-1; j_gene: TRBJ2-2; d_gene: .; abundance: .; CDR3aa: CASSYIAAANTGELFF; CDR3nt: TGCGCCAGCAGCTACATAGCGGCAGCGAACACCGGGGAGCTGTTTTTT
v_gene: TRBV6-1; j_gene: TRBJ1-2; d_gene: .; abundance: .; CDR3aa: CASSEPRGSNYGYTF; CDR3nt: TGTGCCAGCAGTGAACCCAGGGGCTCTAACTATGGCTACACCTTC
v_gene: TRBV6-2/TRBV6-3; j_gene: TRBJ2-7; d_gene: TRBD2; abundance: .; CDR3aa: CASSYRGGTSSYEQYF; CDR3nt: TGTGCCAGCAGTTACCGGGGGGGGACCAGCTCCTACGAGCAGTACTTC
v_gene: TRBV6-5; j_gene: TRBJ1-2; d_gene: .; abundance: .; CDR3aa: CASTAGGPNYGYTF; CDR3nt: TGTGCCAGCACCGCGGGGGGGCCTAACTATGGCTACACCTTC
v_gene: TRBV5-1; j_gene: TRBJ2-7; d_gene: TRBD1; abundance: .; CDR3aa: CASSLSGTGGIYEQYF; CDR3nt: TGCGCCAGCAGCTTGTCCGGGACAGGGGGAATCTACGAGCAGTACTTC
v_gene: TRBV5-1; j_gene: TRBJ1-4; d_gene: .; abundance: .; CDR3aa: CASSFGGADEKLFF; CDR3nt: TGCGCCAGCAGCTTCGGCGGGGCTGACGAAAAACTGTTTTTT
v_gene: TRBV5-1; j_gene: TRBJ1-2; d_gene: TRBD1; abundance: few; CDR3aa: CASSHWDRQNYGYTF; CDR3nt: TGCGCCAGCAGCCACTGGGACAGGCAAAACTATGGCTACACCTTC
v_gene: TRBV4-2; j_gene: TRBJ2-7; d_gene: TRBD1; abundance: .; CDR3aa: CASSHPGQGVRSYEQYF; CDR3nt: TGTGCCAGCAGCCATCCGGGACAGGGGGTTCGCTCCTACGAGCAGTACTTC
v_gene: TRBV5-1; j_gene: TRBJ2-3; d_gene: .; abundance: .; CDR3aa: CASSLGEFTDTQYF; CDR3nt: TGCGCCAGCAGCTTAGGAGAATTCACAGATACGCAGTATTTT
v_gene: TRBV5-6; j_gene: TRBJ1-4; d_gene: .; abundance: many; CDR3aa: CASSLEGVDGEKLFF; CDR3nt: TGTGCCAGCAGCTTGGAAGGGGTAGATGGCGAAAAACTGTTTTTT
v_gene: TRBV19; j_gene: TRBJ2-3; d_gene: TRBD2; abundance: .; CDR3aa: CASSIRRGAGADTQYF; CDR3nt: TGTGCCAGTAGTATCCGCCGAGGGGCGGGAGCTGATACGCAGTATTTT